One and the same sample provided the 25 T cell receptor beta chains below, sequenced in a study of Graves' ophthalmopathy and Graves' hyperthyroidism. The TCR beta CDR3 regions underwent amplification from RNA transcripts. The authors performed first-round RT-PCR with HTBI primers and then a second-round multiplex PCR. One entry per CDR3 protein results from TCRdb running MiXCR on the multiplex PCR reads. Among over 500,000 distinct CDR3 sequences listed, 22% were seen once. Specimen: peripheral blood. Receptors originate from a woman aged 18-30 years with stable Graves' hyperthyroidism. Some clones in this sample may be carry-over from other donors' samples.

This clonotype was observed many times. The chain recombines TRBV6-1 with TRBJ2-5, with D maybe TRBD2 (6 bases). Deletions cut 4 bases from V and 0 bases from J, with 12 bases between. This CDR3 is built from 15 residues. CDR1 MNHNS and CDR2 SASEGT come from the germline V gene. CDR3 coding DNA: TGTGCCAGCAGTGCGGCGGGACTCAACCAAGAGACCCAGTACTTC. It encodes CASSAAGLNQETQYF.

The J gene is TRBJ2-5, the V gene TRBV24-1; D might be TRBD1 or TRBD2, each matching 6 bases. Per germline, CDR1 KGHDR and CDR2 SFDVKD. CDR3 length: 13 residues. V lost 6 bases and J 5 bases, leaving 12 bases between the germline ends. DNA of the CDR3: TGTGCCACCAGTTGGGGGGCCGGGGAGACCCAGTACTTC. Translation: CATSWGAGETQYF.

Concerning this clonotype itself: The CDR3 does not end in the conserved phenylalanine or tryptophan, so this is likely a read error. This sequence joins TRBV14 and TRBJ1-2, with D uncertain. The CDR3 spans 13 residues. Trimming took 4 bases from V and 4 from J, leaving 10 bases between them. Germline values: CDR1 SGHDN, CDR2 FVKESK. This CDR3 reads CASSRPPGYGYTL. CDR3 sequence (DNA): TGTGCCAGCAGCCGCCCGCCGGGCTATGGCTACACCTTG.

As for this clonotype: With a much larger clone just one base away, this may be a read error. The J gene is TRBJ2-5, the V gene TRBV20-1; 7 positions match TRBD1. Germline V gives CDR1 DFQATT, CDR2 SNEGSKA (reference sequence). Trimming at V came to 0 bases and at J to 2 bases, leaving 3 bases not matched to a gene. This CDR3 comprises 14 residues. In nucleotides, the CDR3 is TGCAGTGCTAGAGATGGGACAGTACAAGAGACCCAGTACTTC. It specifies CSARDGTVQETQYF.

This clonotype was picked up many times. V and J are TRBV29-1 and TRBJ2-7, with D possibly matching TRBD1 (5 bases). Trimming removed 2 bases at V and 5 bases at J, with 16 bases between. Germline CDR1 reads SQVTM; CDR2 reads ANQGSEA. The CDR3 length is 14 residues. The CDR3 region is CSVERAGMSNEQYF. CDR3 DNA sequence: TGCAGCGTTGAACGTGCAGGGATGTCCAACGAGCAGTACTTC.

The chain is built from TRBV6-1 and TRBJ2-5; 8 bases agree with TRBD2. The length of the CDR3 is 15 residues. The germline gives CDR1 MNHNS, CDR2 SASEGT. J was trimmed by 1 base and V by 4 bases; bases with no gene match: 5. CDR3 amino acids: CASSVAGRAQETQYF. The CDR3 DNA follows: TGTGCCAGCAGTGTAGCGGGACGGGCCCAAGAGACCCAGTACTTC.

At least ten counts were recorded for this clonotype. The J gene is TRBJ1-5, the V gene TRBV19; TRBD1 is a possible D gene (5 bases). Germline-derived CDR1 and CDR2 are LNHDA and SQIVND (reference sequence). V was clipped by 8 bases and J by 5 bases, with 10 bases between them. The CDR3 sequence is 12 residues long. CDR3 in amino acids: CASRDPHQPQHF. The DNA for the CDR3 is TGTGCCAGTCGGGACCCTCATCAGCCCCAGCATTTT.

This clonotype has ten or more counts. CDR3 residues: CAWSVKSGDAYEQYF. CDR3 sequence (DNA): TGTGCCTGGAGTGTTAAGTCAGGGGATGCCTACGAGCAGTACTTC. The chain has TRBV30 and TRBJ2-7; perhaps TRBD1 as D (6 bases). The V and J ends lost 0 bases and 2 bases respectively, with 14 bases between them. The CDR3 totals 15 residues. The germline CDR1 and CDR2 sequences are GTSNPN and SVGIG (reference sequence). The full variable domain, with the rest looked up from reference TRBV30 and TRBJ2-7, is SQTIHQWPATLVQPVGSPLSLECTVEGTSNPNLYWYRQAAGRGLQLLFYSVGIGQISSEVPQNLSASRPQDRQFILSSKKLLLSDSGFYLCAWSVKSGDAYEQYFGPGTRLTVT.

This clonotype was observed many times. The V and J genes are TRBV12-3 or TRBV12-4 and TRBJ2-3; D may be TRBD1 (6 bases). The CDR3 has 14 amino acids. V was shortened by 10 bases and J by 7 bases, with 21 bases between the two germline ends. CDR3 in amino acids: CATTEGTPLNTQYF. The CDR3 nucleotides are TGTGCCACCACAGAAGGGACACCCCTAAATACGCAGTATTTT.

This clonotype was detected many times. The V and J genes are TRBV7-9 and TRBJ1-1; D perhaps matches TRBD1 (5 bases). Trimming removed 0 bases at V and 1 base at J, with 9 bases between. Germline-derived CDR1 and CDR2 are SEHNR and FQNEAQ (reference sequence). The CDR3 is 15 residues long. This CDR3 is CASSLAQGSNTEAFF. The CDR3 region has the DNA TGTGCCAGCAGCTTAGCCCAGGGATCGAACACTGAAGCTTTCTTT.

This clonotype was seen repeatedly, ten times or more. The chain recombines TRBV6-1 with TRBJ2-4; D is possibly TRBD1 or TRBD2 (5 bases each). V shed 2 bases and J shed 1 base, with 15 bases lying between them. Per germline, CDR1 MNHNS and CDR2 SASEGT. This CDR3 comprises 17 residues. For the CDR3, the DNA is TGTGCCAGCAGTGAAAGGCGGCAGGGACCCGCCAAAAACATTCAGTACTTC. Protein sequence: CASSERRQGPAKNIQYF.

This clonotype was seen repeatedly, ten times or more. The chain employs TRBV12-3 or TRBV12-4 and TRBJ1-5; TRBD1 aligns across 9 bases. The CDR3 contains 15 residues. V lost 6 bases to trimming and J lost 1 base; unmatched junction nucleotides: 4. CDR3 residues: CASRPGTGSNQPQHF. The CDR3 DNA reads TGTGCCAGCAGGCCCGGGACAGGGAGCAATCAGCCCCAGCATTTT.

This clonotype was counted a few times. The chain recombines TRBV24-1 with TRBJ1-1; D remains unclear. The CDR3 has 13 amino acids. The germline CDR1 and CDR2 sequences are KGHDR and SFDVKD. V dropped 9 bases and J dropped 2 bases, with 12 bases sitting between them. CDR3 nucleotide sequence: TGTGCCACCCGCGGATCTACTAACACTGAAGCTTTCTTT. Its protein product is CATRGSTNTEAFF.

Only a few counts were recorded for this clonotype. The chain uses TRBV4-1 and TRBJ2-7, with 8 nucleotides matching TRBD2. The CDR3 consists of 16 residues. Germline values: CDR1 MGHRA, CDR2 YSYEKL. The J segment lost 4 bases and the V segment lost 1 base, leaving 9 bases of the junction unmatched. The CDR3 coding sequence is TGCGCCAGCAGCCAAGGCACCCGCGGGAGGTCTTACGAGCAGTACTTC. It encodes CASSQGTRGRSYEQYF.

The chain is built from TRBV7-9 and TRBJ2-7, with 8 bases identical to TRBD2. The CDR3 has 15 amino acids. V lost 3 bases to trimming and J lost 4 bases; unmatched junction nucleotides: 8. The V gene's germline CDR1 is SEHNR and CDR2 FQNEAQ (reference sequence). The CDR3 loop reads CASSFPAGVLYEQYF. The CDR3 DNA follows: TGTGCCAGCAGCTTTCCAGCGGGAGTTTTGTACGAGCAGTACTTC.

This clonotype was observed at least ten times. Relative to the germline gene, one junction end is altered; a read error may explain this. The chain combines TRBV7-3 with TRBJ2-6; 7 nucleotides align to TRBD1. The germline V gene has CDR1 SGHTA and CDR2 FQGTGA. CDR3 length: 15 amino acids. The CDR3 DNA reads TGTGCCAGCAGCTCGACAGGGTATGGGGCCAACATCCTGACTTTC. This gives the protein CASSSTGYGANILTF.

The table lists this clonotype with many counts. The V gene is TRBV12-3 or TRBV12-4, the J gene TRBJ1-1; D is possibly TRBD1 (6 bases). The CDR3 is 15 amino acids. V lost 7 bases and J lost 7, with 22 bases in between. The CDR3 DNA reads TGTGCCAGCATTCCTCACCAGGGGATTCCCCTTGAAGCTTTCTTT. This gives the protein CASIPHQGIPLEAFF.

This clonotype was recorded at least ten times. The CDR3 DNA reads TGTGCCTACGGACAGGCCAACACTGAAGCTTTCTTT. Amino acid sequence: CAYGQANTEAFF. The rearrangement links TRBV30 to TRBJ1-1; 7 nucleotides line up with TRBD1. J gave up 2 bases and V 7 bases, and 4 bases lay outside the gene matches. This CDR3 region has 12 residues. Germline V gene sequence: CDR1 GTSNPN, CDR2 SVGIG (reference sequence). Filled out from reference TRBV30 and TRBJ1-1, the complete variable domain reads SQTIHQWPATLVQPVGSPLSLECTVEGTSNPNLYWYRQAAGRGLQLLFYSVGIGQISSEVPQNLSASRPQDRQFILSSKKLLLSDSGFYLCAYGQANTEAFFGQGTRLTVV.

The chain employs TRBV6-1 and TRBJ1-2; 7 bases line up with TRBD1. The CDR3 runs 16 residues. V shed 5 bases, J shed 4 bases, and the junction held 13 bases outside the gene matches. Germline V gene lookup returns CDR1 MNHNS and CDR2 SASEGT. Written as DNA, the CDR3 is TGTGCCAGCAGTCCTCGTCCGGACAGGAGATTCTATGGCTACACCTTC. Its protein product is CASSPRPDRRFYGYTF.

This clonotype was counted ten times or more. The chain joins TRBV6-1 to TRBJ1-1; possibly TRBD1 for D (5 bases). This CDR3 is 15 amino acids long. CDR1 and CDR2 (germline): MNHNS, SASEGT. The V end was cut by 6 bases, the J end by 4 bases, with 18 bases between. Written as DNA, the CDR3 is TGTGCCAGCAGCGCCGAGGGGACCTTGGGCACTGAAGCTTTCTTT. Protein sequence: CASSAEGTLGTEAFF.

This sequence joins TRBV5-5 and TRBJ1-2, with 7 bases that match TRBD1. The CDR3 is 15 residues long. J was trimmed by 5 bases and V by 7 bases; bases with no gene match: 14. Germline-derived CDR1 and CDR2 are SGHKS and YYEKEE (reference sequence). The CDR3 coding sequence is TGTGCCAGCTCCGGAGGGGGCGCGGAAATTTATGGCTACACCTTC. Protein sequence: CASSGGGAEIYGYTF. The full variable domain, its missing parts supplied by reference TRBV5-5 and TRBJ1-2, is DAGVTQSPTHLIKTRGQQVTLRCSPISGHKSVSWYQQVLGQGPQFIFQYYEKEERGRGNFPDRFSARQFPNYSSELNVNALLLGDSALYLCASSGGGAEIYGYTFGSGTRLTVV.

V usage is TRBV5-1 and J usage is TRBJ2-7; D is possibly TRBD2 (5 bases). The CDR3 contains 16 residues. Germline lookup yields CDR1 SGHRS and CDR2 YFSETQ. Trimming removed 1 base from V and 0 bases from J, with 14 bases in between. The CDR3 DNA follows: TGCGCCAGCAGCTTGTCCGGGCGGGCTCGCTCCTACGAGCAGTACTTC. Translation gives CASSLSGRARSYEQYF.

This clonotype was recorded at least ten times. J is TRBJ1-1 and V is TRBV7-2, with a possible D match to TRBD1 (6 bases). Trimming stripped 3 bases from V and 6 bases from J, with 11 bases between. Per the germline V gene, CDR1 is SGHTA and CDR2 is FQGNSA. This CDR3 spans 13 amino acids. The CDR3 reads CASSLGTTSEAFF. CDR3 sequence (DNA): TGTGCCAGCAGCTTGGGGACAACGTCTGAAGCTTTCTTT. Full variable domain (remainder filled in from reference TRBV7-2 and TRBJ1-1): GAGVSQSPSNKVTEKGKDVELRCDPISGHTALYWYRQSLGQGLEFLIYFQGNSAPDKSGLPSDRFSAERTGGSVSTLTIQRTQQEDSAVYLCASSLGTTSEAFFGQGTRLTVV.

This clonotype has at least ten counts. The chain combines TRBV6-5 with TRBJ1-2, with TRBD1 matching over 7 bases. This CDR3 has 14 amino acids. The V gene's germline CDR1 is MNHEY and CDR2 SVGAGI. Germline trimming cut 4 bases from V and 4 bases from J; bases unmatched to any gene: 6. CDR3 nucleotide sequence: TGTGCCAGCAGTTCCTGGGACAGCACCTATGGCTACACCTTC. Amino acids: CASSSWDSTYGYTF.

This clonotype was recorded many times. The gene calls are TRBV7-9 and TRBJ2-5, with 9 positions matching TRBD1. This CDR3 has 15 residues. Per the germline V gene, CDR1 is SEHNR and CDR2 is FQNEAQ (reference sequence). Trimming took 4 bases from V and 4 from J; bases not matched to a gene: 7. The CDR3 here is CASSWGQGSGETQYF. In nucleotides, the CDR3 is TGTGCCAGCAGCTGGGGACAGGGATCGGGAGAGACCCAGTACTTC.